This TCR beta chain was identified during a study of blood T cells in healthy people across ages (dated by TCRdb to 2014 to 2015). Regarding the research as a whole: Template switching captured roughly one uniquely barcoded TCR beta cDNA molecule per two T cells in model experiments. The study measured age-related changes in TCR beta repertoire diversity using deep sequencing normalized with unique cDNA molecular identifiers. Four age groups were formed from the donors: young (average about 15 years), middle-aged (approximately 39), aged (around 62) and long-lived (82). To avoid experimental bias, donors of different ages were spread randomly across the sequencing lanes. For two donors (one aged 18 to 30 and one aged 80 or older), the study analyzed two additional independent replicas of 1 million unique cDNA reads from the same blood draw.

The 39 donors, aged roughly 6 to 95 years, were systemically healthy Caucasian individuals from Russia. Around 9.8 milliliters of peripheral blood were collected from each donor into EDTA-treated Vacutainer tubes. PBMCs were isolated by Ficoll-Paque density-gradient centrifugation, with at least 7 million obtained per sample. Trizol reagent was used to extract total RNA from the PBMCs, yielding at least 5 micrograms per sample. The percentages of naive CD45RAhigh/CD27high T cells were determined by flow cytometry on a PBMC aliquot from every donor. The CDR3 runs 15 amino acids, cysteine and phenylalanine included. Left in the record is the CDR3 DNA by itself, 45 bases read in frame from the first base. The germline V end is reduced by 4 bases and the J end by 5 bases; junction bases left unmatched: 8. The germline V gene specifies SGHRS as CDR1 and YFSETQ as CDR2. This clonotype was found many times. The antigen it binds to is not known. The sample holds no much larger clone one base away, and base qualities are not on file.

Summary of the overall study and its limitations: As age increased, observed TCR beta diversity per million T cells dropped in a roughly linear way, and a significant reduction was already evident by age around 41. The long-lived group showed more naive CD4+ T cells, fewer expanded clones and increased TCR diversity than the aged group, suggesting age selection. A strong correlation was found between observed TCR beta diversity and the percentage of naive T cells measured by flow cytometry. Because the CMV infection status of the donors was unknown, age-related changes in expanded clonotypes may potentially have been confounded. Conclusive comparison of naive and antigen-experienced compartments was prevented by the profiling of bulk unsorted PBMCs. Total diversity estimates from one million sequenced T cells were considered lower bounds and underestimates.

Libraries were constructed by 5' RACE. The sequencer was an Illumina HiSeq 2500. A second roughly 6 to 12 cycle PCR used a sample-barcoded 5' primer and a J-beta primer mix. A template-switch 5' adaptor carrying 12 random nucleotides introduced a unique molecular identifier onto each TCR beta cDNA molecule. Each sample yielded at least 2.5 million CDR3-containing paired-end reads. The Mint cDNA synthesis kit, primed by a TRBC-specific oligonucleotide, was used to synthesize first-strand cDNA from all RNA. After uracil-DNA glycosylase treatment, a first 18-cycle PCR used universal primers M1SS and BC2_uni_R on all cDNA. For the original study's pipeline: Each sample was normalized by randomly selecting 1 million high-quality reads, each carrying a distinct molecular identifier. Reads with shared molecular identifiers were discarded instead of being binned into consensus sequences. MiTCR, with a Q25 quality threshold and the strictest error-elimination algorithm, was used for CDR3 identification, clonotype clustering and error correction. A nonparametric unseen species model with Euler transformation was used to estimate a lower bound on total TCR beta diversity. TCRdb reworked the public reads: Q25 trimming with fastp, MiXCR clone assembly, productive beta chains retained. Identical CDR3 proteins give one entry, which carries the most common genes and DNA. The V and J calls here are based on TCRdb, not the publication. Present in this sample are roughly 790,000 distinct CDR3 sequences, roughly 47% of which were seen just once. Clones ranked in the top ten supply 20% of the sample.

The sequenced sample was blood. In this chain, TRBV5-1 is recombined with TRBJ2-5; TRBD2 fits 10 bases in the junction. The sequence was obtained from an older woman in good health. This receptor carries the CDR3 CASSPFLAGEETQYF. The sequenced DNA: TGCGCCAGCAGCCCCTTCCTAGCGGGAGAGGAGACCCAGTACTTC.